This section outlines one TCR beta chain sequence together with its context. TCRdb's table, derived via immunoSEQ multiplex PCR, lists solely in-frame clones and lacks some. The sample lists roughly 520,000 clones, roughly 88% seen once, with 1.8% in the top ten. The data were taken from a study of blood T cell repertoires in COVID-19. Study-level background: The United States, Italy and Spain were the sources of the acute and convalescent COVID-19 samples.

Participant age was about 18 to 100 years, and participants resided in roughly 25 US areas. Cohort placement rested on clinical history that participants reported themselves. Either two negative PCRs, clearance, or symptom resolution qualified Cohort 3 donors as recovered. Sequencing input: PBMCs or T cells enriched from blood (not recorded which). The clonotype originates from a woman aged 40 to 55 who had recovered from COVID-19.

The CDR3, as DNA: TGTGCCAGCTCACCACTGGCAGATTTTGTATCACGCGAGCAGTACTTC. It is translated as CASSPLADFVSREQYF. The chain carries TRBV18 and TRBJ2-7; no clear D. The germline gives CDR1 KGHSH, CDR2 LQKENI. The CDR3 contains 16 residues. The ends were cut back, 1 base at V and 6 bases at J, with 19 bases in the middle.